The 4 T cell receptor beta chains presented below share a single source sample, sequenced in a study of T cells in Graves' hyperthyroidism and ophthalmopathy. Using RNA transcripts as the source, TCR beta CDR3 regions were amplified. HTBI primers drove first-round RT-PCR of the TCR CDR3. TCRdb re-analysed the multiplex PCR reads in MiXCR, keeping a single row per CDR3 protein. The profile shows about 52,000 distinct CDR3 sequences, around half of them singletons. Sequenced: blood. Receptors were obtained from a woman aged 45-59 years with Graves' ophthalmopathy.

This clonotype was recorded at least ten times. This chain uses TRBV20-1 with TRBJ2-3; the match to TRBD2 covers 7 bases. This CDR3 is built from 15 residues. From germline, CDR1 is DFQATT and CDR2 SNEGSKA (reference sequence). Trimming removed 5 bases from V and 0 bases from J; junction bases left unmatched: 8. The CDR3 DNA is TGCAGTGCTCGACCATCTAGCGGTAGCACAGATACGCAGTATTTT. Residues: CSARPSSGSTDTQYF.

The CDR3 loop reads CSARGRGLFF. CDR3 DNA sequence: TGCAGTGCCAGGGGCAGGGGGCTGTTTTTT. V is TRBV20-1 and J is TRBJ2-2, with D possibly matching TRBD1 (6 bases). CDR3 length equals 10 residues. Germline CDR1 reads DFQATT; CDR2 reads SNEGSKA (reference sequence). V lost 6 bases and J 13 bases, leaving 12 bases between the germline ends.

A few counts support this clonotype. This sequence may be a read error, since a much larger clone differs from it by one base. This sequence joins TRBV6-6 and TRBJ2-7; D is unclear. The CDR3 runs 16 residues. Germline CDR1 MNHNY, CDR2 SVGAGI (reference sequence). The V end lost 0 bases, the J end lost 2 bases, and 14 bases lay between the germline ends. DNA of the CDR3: TGTGCCAGCAGTTACTCGGTCCGCTCCAGCGCCTACGAGCAGTACTTC. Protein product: CASSYSVRSSAYEQYF.

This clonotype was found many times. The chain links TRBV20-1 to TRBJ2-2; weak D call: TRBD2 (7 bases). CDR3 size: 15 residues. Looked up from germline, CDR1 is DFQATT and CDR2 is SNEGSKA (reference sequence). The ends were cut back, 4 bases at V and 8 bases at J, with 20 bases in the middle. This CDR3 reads CSATGLRGGAGELFF. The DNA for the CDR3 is TGCAGTGCTACCGGACTGAGGGGGGGGGCGGGGGAGCTGTTTTTT.